This T cell receptor (beta chain) was recorded in a study of T cell clusters in autoimmune cytopenias. TRB rearrangements were amplified by touch-down multiplex PCR with mixed TRB-A/B primers. After re-calling the multiplex PCR reads, TCRdb lists one entry per CDR3 protein, DNA absent. The sample is made up of more than 4,500 distinct CDR3 sequences, and the top ten hold approximately 19% of it. Approximately 40,000 genome equivalents of blood DNA were amplified for TRB. In addition, the sample was reused for a study of T cell repertoires in aging, cancer and after chemotherapy. That work contributes: Over several months to years, re-sampled healthy donor repertoires clearly shared clones. Median generation probability rose over the chemotherapy interval in each cancer cohort, suggesting rebound thymic output.

Input material: peripheral blood. This TCR was recovered from a human donor in good health.

Here the CDR3 reads CATGGSGGEQYF. The rearrangement joins TRBV10-3 to TRBJ2-7. Looked up from germline, CDR1 is ENHRY and CDR2 is SYGVKD. The CDR3 runs 12 residues.